This TCR beta chain was recovered during a study of cytomegalovirus exposure and HLA in healthy donors. About the research overall: The 120 or so validation repertoires matched the 650 to 850 first-cohort repertoires in platform, a later analysis reported. Study-level findings and limits: According to the study, roughly 180 TCR beta chains were cytomegalovirus-associated. The classifier, whose performance was assessed in both the original and validation cohorts, reportedly diagnosed cytomegalovirus status with high specificity and sensitivity.

Trimming cost V 4 bases and J 3 bases; bases outside gene matches: 2. CDR1 MDHEN and CDR2 SYDVKM come from the germline V gene. This CDR3 is 14 amino acids long. Repertoires were generated with immunoSEQ multiplex PCR, while TCRdb's copy carries only in-frame clones and drops some. The table lists some 99,000 clones, 88% of them singletons, with approximately 2% in the top ten. Donors came from a validation cohort of fewer than 150 subjects, distinct from the first 666-subject cohort. This clone was detected once. Its antigen remains unknown. The V gene is TRBV28, the J gene TRBJ2-5; 10 bases agree with TRBD1. Material for sequencing was PBMCs. This TCR derives from a woman aged 18-29 years in good health and CMV-seronegative. The CDR3 nucleotides are TGTGCCAGCAGTTCGACAGGGGGCGAAGAGACCCAGTACTTC. The encoded protein is CASSSTGGEETQYF.